These T cell receptor beta chains were read from a single sample in a study of T cell responses to AZD1222 COVID-19 vaccine. Only in-frame clones appear in the TCRdb table, and some are missing; sequencing was by immunoSEQ multiplex PCR. Among about 150,000 clones, 91% were seen once, and the ten largest hold roughly 1.2%. Sequencing used peripheral blood, obtained 28 days after the second AZD1222 dose. The receptors originated from an adult who received the AZD1222 COVID-19 vaccine. Both conserved end residues are part of each CDR3. A D gene is named only where the DNA matches it firmly. Some rows have no size entry. The others give once, few or many, or a class for an expanded clone.

j_gene	v_gene	abundance	d_gene	CDR3aa	CDR3nt
TRBJ1-4	TRBV5-1	-	TRBD1	CASSLQGPPNEKLFF	TGCGCCAGCAGCTTACAGGGGCCCCCTAATGAAAAACTGTTTTTT
TRBJ2-5	TRBV7-6	once	TRBD1	CASSSNLRDSIKETQYF	TGTGCCAGCAGCTCTAACCTTAGGGACAGCATCAAAGAGACCCAGTACTTC
TRBJ2-1	TRBV18	once	-	CASSPEGGTYNEQFF	TGTGCCAGCTCACCTGAGGGAGGAACCTACAATGAGCAGTTCTTC
TRBJ2-7	TRBV7-9	-	TRBD2	CASSHSAGVDYEQYF	TGTGCCAGCAGCCATTCGGCGGGGGTCGATTACGAGCAGTACTTC
TRBJ1-6	TRBV7-9	-	-	CASRFSGQPANSPLHF	TGTGCCAGCAGATTCTCCGGACAGCCGGCGAATTCACCCCTCCACTTT
TRBJ2-2	TRBV7-2	-	-	CASSLRVLNTGELFF	TGTGCCAGCAGCTTAAGGGTCCTGAACACCGGGGAGCTGTTTTTT
TRBJ1-3	TRBV7-3	-	-	CASSASGGTGNTIYF	TGTGCCAGCAGCGCATCGGGGGGCACTGGAAACACCATATATTTT
TRBJ1-3	TRBV5-4	-	TRBD1	CASSPSVTGGGSGNTIYF	TGTGCCAGCAGCCCGAGCGTGACAGGGGGGGGCTCTGGAAACACCATATATTTT
TRBJ1-2	TRBV6-2/TRBV6-3	-	-	CASSEQGDFGYTF	TGTGCCAGCAGCGAACAGGGTGACTTTGGCTACACCTTC
TRBJ1-5	TRBV3-1/TRBV3-2	-	-	CASSQDLGGARPQHF	TGTGCCAGCAGCCAAGATTTGGGGGGGGCGCGGCCCCAGCATTTT
TRBJ1-2	TRBV19	-	-	CASSILPTGNYGYTF	TGTGCCAGTAGTATCCTCCCCACGGGGAACTATGGCTACACCTTC
TRBJ2-3	TRBV5-1	-	-	CASSFWTDTQYF	TGCGCCAGCAGCTTTTGGACAGATACGCAGTATTTT
TRBJ1-4	TRBV4-1	-	TRBD1	CASSQEGTVTNEKLFF	TGCGCCAGCAGCCAAGAGGGGACAGTGACTAATGAAAAACTGTTTTTT
TRBJ2-5	TRBV19	-	-	CASSGGRGVQETQYF	TGTGCCAGTAGTGGGGGCAGGGGGGTTCAAGAGACCCAGTACTTC
TRBJ2-7	TRBV7-2	-	TRBD2	CASSLAGAGGPYEQYF	TGTGCCAGCAGCTTAGCGGGGGCGGGGGGGCCTTACGAGCAGTACTTC
TRBJ2-3	TRBV2	-	-	CASSELPTDTQYF	TGTGCCAGCAGTGAACTGCCCACAGATACGCAGTATTTT
TRBJ2-1	TRBV13	-	TRBD2	CASSLGLGLRLGDEQFF	TGTGCCAGCAGCTTAGGCCTGGGACTACGACTGGGTGATGAGCAGTTCTTC
TRBJ1-6	TRBV6-2/TRBV6-3	-	-	CASSPIVGGTSPLHF	TGTGCCAGCAGCCCCATAGTCGGGGGGACCTCACCCCTCCACTTT
TRBJ1-1	TRBV3-1/TRBV3-2	-	-	CASTQEGLTEAFF	TGTGCCAGCACCCAAGAGGGACTCACTGAAGCTTTCTTT
TRBJ1-4	TRBV19	-	-	CASRHGDRIEKLFF	TGTGCCAGTCGTCACGGAGACAGGATAGAAAAACTGTTTTTT
TRBJ1-1	TRBV6-2/TRBV6-3	-	TRBD1	CASSPTGVTEAFF	TGTGCCAGCAGCCCTACAGGGGTCACTGAAGCTTTCTTT
TRBJ1-1	TRBV7-2	few	-	CASSLDSQEAFF	TGTGCCAGCAGCCTGGACAGTCAGGAGGCTTTCTTT
TRBJ2-3	TRBV5-4	-	TRBD1	CASSLGQGKDTQYF	TGTGCCAGCAGCTTGGGACAGGGCAAAGATACGCAGTATTTT
TRBJ1-5	TRBV11-2	-	-	CASSLRGGSNQPQHF	TGTGCCAGCAGCTTACGGGGGGGCAGCAATCAGCCCCAGCATTTT
TRBJ1-1	TRBV18	-	-	CASSPPRDGYTEAFF	TGTGCCAGCTCACCCCCGAGGGACGGGTACACTGAAGCTTTCTTT
TRBJ1-2	TRBV7-2	-	-	CASSPGSNYGYTF	TGTGCCAGCAGCCCCGGGTCAAACTATGGCTACACCTTC
TRBJ1-2	TRBV6-2/TRBV6-3	-	-	CASSSTRGFYGYTF	TGTGCCAGCAGCTCGACGAGGGGATTCTATGGCTACACCTTC
TRBJ2-7	TRBV27	-	-	CASSLRTNAAYEQYF	TGTGCCAGCAGTTTAAGGACAAATGCCGCCTACGAGCAGTACTTC
TRBJ1-1	TRBV6-5	-	-	CASRSTGVSTEAFF	TGTGCCAGCAGGAGCACGGGGGTCTCCACTGAAGCTTTCTTT
TRBJ1-1	TRBV5-1	-	-	CASRTPPGTEAFF	TGCGCCAGCAGGACTCCCCCGGGCACTGAAGCTTTCTTT
TRBJ1-4	TRBV5-6	-	-	CASKAAGPSQVGAYF	TGTGCCAGCAAAGCCGCAGGGCCGTCCCAGGTAGGGGCTTATTTT
TRBJ1-1	TRBV6-5	-	-	CASRRDSSMNTEAFF	TGTGCCAGCAGAAGAGACAGTTCCATGAACACTGAAGCTTTCTTT
TRBJ2-7	TRBV6-6	-	-	CASSYSHEQYF	TGTGCCAGCAGTTACTCCCACGAGCAGTACTTC
TRBJ2-5	TRBV7-3	-	TRBD2	CASSLKGTSPEETQYF	TGTGCCAGCAGCTTAAAAGGGACTAGCCCTGAAGAGACCCAGTACTTC
TRBJ1-5	TRBV7-6	-	-	CASSGTSDQPQHF	TGTGCCAGCAGCGGGACCTCGGATCAGCCCCAGCATTTT
TRBJ1-4	TRBV7-2	-	-	CASSQARGRMFF	TGTGCCAGCAGCCAAGCGCGGGGTCGGATGTTTTTT
TRBJ2-1	TRBV24-1	-	TRBD1	CATSDRGQGNEQFF	TGTGCCACCAGTGACCGGGGACAGGGCAATGAGCAGTTCTTC
TRBJ1-4	TRBV25-1	-	-	CASSGQGGEKLFF	TGTGCCAGCAGTGGGCAGGGTGGTGAAAAACTGTTTTTT
TRBJ2-5	TRBV27	-	TRBD1	CASSSPDRGGETQYF	TGTGCCAGCAGTTCCCCGGACAGGGGGGGAGAGACCCAGTACTTC
TRBJ2-3	TRBV29-1	-	-	CSVEGRERTDTQYF	TGCAGCGTTGAAGGTCGGGAGAGGACAGATACGCAGTATTTT
TRBJ2-1	TRBV9	-	TRBD1	CASSSRPSRGPGEQFF	TGTGCCAGCAGCTCCCGACCCTCGAGGGGGCCCGGTGAGCAGTTCTTC
TRBJ1-3	TRBV5-1	-	-	CASSSEGYTIYF	TGCGCCAGCAGCTCCGAAGGGTACACCATATATTTT